The rows below give T cell receptor beta chains drawn from one sample of a study of identical twins. TCRdb reprocessed the 5' RACE reads via MiXCR and lists one record per CDR3 protein. The repertoire holds 650,000 to 750,000 distinct CDR3 sequences, with 21% as singletons. The same sample was also studied in work on T cells expressing NK-cell markers.

The sequencing input was PBMCs. Receptors were obtained from a woman between 18 and 29 years old in good health. Both conserved end residues are part of each CDR3. A D gene is named only where the DNA matches it firmly. A row's size may be missing; if present it is once, few, many or a size class.

clone size	V gene	D gene	J gene	CDR3 DNA	CDR3 protein
.	TRBV6-1	.	TRBJ1-6	TGTGCCAGCCAGGGAGAAACAACGAATTCACCCCTCCACTTT	CASQGETTNSPLHF
.	TRBV29-1	TRBD2	TRBJ2-7	TGCAGCGTTGAAGGTACTAGCGGGGACGAGCAGTACTTC	CSVEGTSGDEQYF
few	TRBV20-1	TRBD1	TRBJ2-1	TGCAGTGCTAGAGACTCAGGGGGACGGAATGAGCAGTTCTTC	CSARDSGGRNEQFF
few	TRBV29-1	TRBD1	TRBJ2-7	TGCAGCGTTGAAGCCCCCGGGACAGGGTCCTACGAGCAGTACTTC	CSVEAPGTGSYEQYF
.	TRBV20-1	TRBD2	TRBJ2-7	TGCAGTGGGAGTCGGCGGGAGGGCCCGGGTGAGCAGTACTTC	CSGSRREGPGEQYF
few	TRBV6-2/TRBV6-3	.	TRBJ2-7	TGTGCCAGCAGTTCAACGACAGGTATAGGCTACGAGCAGTACTTC	CASSSTTGIGYEQYF
.	TRBV29-1	TRBD2	TRBJ2-7	TGCAGCGTTGAGACTAGCGGGGTTACCTACGAGCAGTACTTC	CSVETSGVTYEQYF
many	TRBV12-3/TRBV12-4	TRBD1	TRBJ2-2	TGTGCCAGCAGACCGACAGGGGACACCGGGGAGCTGTTTTTT	CASRPTGDTGELFF
.	TRBV20-1	.	TRBJ2-7	TGCAGTGCTAGAGGTCGACTCCACGAGCAGTACTTC	CSARGRLHEQYF
many	TRBV29-1	.	TRBJ2-7	TGCAGCGTTGCCCGTCGGGCGTCCTACGAGCAGTACTTC	CSVARRASYEQYF
.	TRBV5-1	.	TRBJ2-5	TGCGCCAGCAGCCGTTTCGGCGGACGGGAGACCCAGTACTTC	CASSRFGGRETQYF
.	TRBV15	.	TRBJ2-3	TGTGCCACCAGCAGCGCAGATTTAGGGCCAACAGATACGCAGTATTTT	CATSSADLGPTDTQYF
many	TRBV6-1	.	TRBJ1-5	TGTGCCTGCGAATGGGGGGAGGTCAGCAATCAGCCCCAGCATTTT	CACEWGEVSNQPQHF
.	TRBV7-7	TRBD2	TRBJ2-7	TGTGCCAGCAGCGCGACTAGCGTCGGGGAGCAGTACTTC	CASSATSVGEQYF
.	TRBV7-6	.	TRBJ2-1	TGTGCCAGCAGCTTAGTGGGGGCGGGGGTAGACTACAATGAGCAGTTCTTC	CASSLVGAGVDYNEQFF
few	TRBV7-8	TRBD1	TRBJ2-7	TGTGCCAGCAGCTGGGACAGGGGTTGGGAGCAGTACTTC	CASSWDRGWEQYF
many	TRBV20-1	.	TRBJ1-3	TGCAGTGCTAGAGGAACCTTCGCTGGAAACACCATATATTTT	CSARGTFAGNTIYF
many	TRBV9	TRBD1	TRBJ2-3	TGTGCCAGCAGCGTAGAGGTTGGGTGGACAGGGGGGGCAGATACGCAGTATTTT	CASSVEVGWTGGADTQYF
.	TRBV4-3	.	TRBJ2-4	TGCGCCAGCAGCCAAGAGATAGGCGTAGCCAAAAACATTCAGTACTTC	CASSQEIGVAKNIQYF
few	TRBV5-1	.	TRBJ2-5	TGCGCCAGCAGCGTCTACGGGACTCCCGAGGAGACCCAGTACTTC	CASSVYGTPEETQYF
.	TRBV15	TRBD1	TRBJ2-7	TGTGCCACCAGCAAGGACAGGCACACCAACTACGAGCAGTACTTC	CATSKDRHTNYEQYF
many	TRBV20-1	.	TRBJ2-7	TGCAGTGCTCTAGCACCCGGCGGTCACGAGCAGTACTTC	CSALAPGGHEQYF
few	TRBV18	.	TRBJ2-3	TGTGCCAGCTCACCACCGGGGCAGCGCACAGATACGCAGTATTTT	CASSPPGQRTDTQYF
.	TRBV3-1	.	TRBJ2-4	TGTGCCAGCCGATTCTCGGGGGCCAAAAACATTCAGTACTTC	CASRFSGAKNIQYF
.	TRBV12-3/TRBV12-4	.	TRBJ1-5	TGTGCCAGCAGCCCTTTACAGGGCCTCAGCAATCAGCCCCAGCATTTT	CASSPLQGLSNQPQHF
.	TRBV20-1	.	TRBJ2-2	TGCAGTGCTAGAGATCTGAGGAAAACCGGGGAGCTGTTTTTT	CSARDLRKTGELFF